The text below deals with one T cell receptor (beta chain). This clonotype appeared once. Its antigen remains unidentified. Qualities for individual bases were not recorded, and no much larger clone is one base off. A single read makes a weak case. The record originates from a study of CD8+CD57+ T cells in acquired aplastic anemia (dated by TCRdb to 2016 to 2019). The study in broad terms: A mean of approximately 3 ug of DNA, ranging from roughly 0.19 to 27.4 ug, was extracted from sorted CD4+ and CD8+ cells. Healthy donor samples averaged about 9.9 million reads for CD4+ and approximately 11 million for CD8+ cells. Study-wide findings and limitations: Roughly 29 CD8+ CDR3 sequences were found in both patients and controls but appeared to be highly expressed in patients and within the immunodominant clones of the patients. Between patients and healthy controls, no significant difference in CD8+ Simpson's diversity was found (P=0.060).

TCR repertoires of sorted CD4+ and CD8+ blood T cells from severe aplastic anemia patients and healthy subjects were deep-sequenced in the study. Ficoll-Paque density gradient centrifugation was used to isolate peripheral blood mononuclear cells. Before DNA extraction, CD4+ and CD8+ T cells were sorted by FACS or by magnetic beads. CDR1 WNHNN and CDR2 SYGVQD are derived from the germline V gene (reference sequence). Including the terminal cysteine and phenylalanine, the CDR3 comprises 13 residues. The DNA shown is the 39-base CDR3, in frame from base 1. V is cut by 4 bases and J by 7 bases, and the space between the germline ends is 14 bases. TCR beta VDJ combination and CDR3 sequence profiling used genomic DNA as the template. TCR repertoire sequencing was run on an Illumina HiSeq 2000. The authors' pipeline ran thus. Repertoires were assessed using TRBV/TRBJ rearrangement plots, CDR3 size and DJ length profiles, and Simpson's diversity index. The immunodominant clone was defined as the most abundant DNA sequence in deep sequencing data. CDR3 amino acid sequences were screened for sharing across subjects and compared with published repertoires and the VDJdb database. The public sequencing data were trimmed at Q25 with fastp and processed into clonotypes with MiXCR by TCRdb, which kept only in-frame beta chains. When rows share a CDR3 protein, they turn into one entry using the most common DNA and genes. The V and J calls were determined by TCRdb, not by the authors. The sample table contains about 70,000 distinct CDR3 sequences; only one count was recorded for 45% to 60% of them. About 8.5% of the sample comes from the top ten.

The chain is encoded by TRBV10-1 joined to TRBJ2-7, with the D gene call left open. The origin of this receptor is a human donor in good health, serving as a control. Sequencing was performed on sorted CD4+, CD8+, or CD8+CD57+ T cells (not recorded which) from PBMCs. The CDR3 region has the sequence CASSADSRGEQYF. In nucleotides, the sequence is TGCGCCAGCAGTGCCGACTCGCGTGGGGAGCAGTACTTC.